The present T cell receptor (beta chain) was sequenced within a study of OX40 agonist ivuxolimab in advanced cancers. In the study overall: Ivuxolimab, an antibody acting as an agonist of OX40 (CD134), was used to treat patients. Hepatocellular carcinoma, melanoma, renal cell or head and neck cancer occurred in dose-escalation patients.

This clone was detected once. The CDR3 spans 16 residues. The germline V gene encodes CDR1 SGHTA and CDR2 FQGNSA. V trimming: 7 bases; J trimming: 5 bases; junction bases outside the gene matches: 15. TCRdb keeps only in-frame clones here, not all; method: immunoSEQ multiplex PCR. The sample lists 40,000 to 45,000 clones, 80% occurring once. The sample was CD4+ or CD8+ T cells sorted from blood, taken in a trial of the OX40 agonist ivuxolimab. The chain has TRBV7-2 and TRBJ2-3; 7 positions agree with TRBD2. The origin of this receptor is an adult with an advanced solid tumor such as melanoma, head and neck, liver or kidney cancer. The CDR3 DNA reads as TGTGCCAGCACCCGGGGGGACGCCGGATTTGGAGATACGCAGTATTTT. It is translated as CASTRGDAGFGDTQYF.